The present TCR beta chain was sequenced within a study of CD8+ T cells in alopecia areata. Study details: Each day, treated patients took oral tofacitinib twice, at 5 to 10 mg per dose.

Reverse transcription of extracted RNA yielded cDNA, which provided the sequencing template. Clones were sequenced by immunoSEQ multiplex PCR, and TCRdb holds only the in-frame ones, with some missing. This table holds some 170,000 clones, around 50% found once. The source was CD4+ T cells sorted from blood, collected at week 0. This TCR came from a human donor with alopecia areata.

The CDR3 DNA is TGCAGCGCCCCCGTTTCGTCCCAGGGGGCTTTCTTT. This codes for CSAPVSSQGAFF. The V and J genes are TRBV29-1 and TRBJ1-1; possibly TRBD1 for D (6 bases). Deletions cut 7 bases from V and 11 bases from J, with 20 bases between. The germline gives CDR1 SQVTM, CDR2 ANQGSEA. The CDR3 is 12 residues long.